A single sample is the source of the 19 T cell receptor beta chains below, sequenced in a study of cytomegalovirus exposure and HLA in healthy donors. The PCR contained 60 Vbeta and 13 Jbeta primers. TCRdb's copy holds only in-frame clones and misses some; the assay was immunoSEQ multiplex PCR. The sample lists about 120,000 clones, 81% occurring once. Input material: PBMCs. These receptors were collected from a woman aged 40 to 50 in good health and CMV-seronegative.

A few counts support this clone. This rearrangement joins TRBV7-3 to TRBJ2-2; tentative D call: TRBD1 (6 bases). The germline CDR1 and CDR2 sequences are SGHTA and FQGTGA. There are 16 residues in the CDR3. V was cut by 5 bases and J by 7 bases, with 20 bases left in between. Written as DNA, the CDR3 is TGTGCCAGCAGCCAGGCCCTAAACAGGGCGGGCGGGGAGCTGTTTTTT. This translates into CASSQALNRAGGELFF.

The J gene is TRBJ1-4, the V gene TRBV29-1, with D possibly TRBD1 on 6 matching bases. The CDR3 consists of 11 residues. V lost 7 bases and J lost 8, with 11 bases in between. Germline CDR1 SQVTM, CDR2 ANQGSEA. The CDR3 sequence: CSAVRGEKLFF. The CDR3 DNA reads TGCAGCGCCGTGAGGGGGGAAAAACTGTTTTTT.

This chain connects TRBV6-1 to TRBJ2-5, with D perhaps TRBD1 (6 bases). The J call is in doubt because the DNA end fits TRBJ2-7 better. This CDR3 has 16 residues. Germline CDR1 reads MNHNS; CDR2 reads SASEGT. The CDR3 protein is CASSERNRDTQAEQYF. DNA of the CDR3: TGTGCCAGCAGTGAACGAAACCGGGACACACAGGCCGAGCAGTACTTC.

To note about this clone: The junction does not match germline at one end; this may be a read error. The chain carries TRBV6-6 and TRBJ1-6, with 7 positions matching TRBD1. This CDR3 has 14 amino acids. CDR1 and CDR2 from the germline V gene are MNHNY and SVGAGI (reference sequence). Here the CDR3 DNA reads TGTGCCAACAGTTACAGGGGTTCTAGTTCACCCCTCCACTTT. Translated, it gives CANSYRGSSSPLHF.

This clone occurred a few times. The chain joins TRBV4-1 to TRBJ2-2, with TRBD1 matching 9 bases. Germline assignment: CDR1 MGHRA and CDR2 YSYEKL. The CDR3 totals 14 residues. Trimming at V came to 6 bases and at J to 6 bases, leaving 5 bases not matched to a gene. The CDR3 region has the DNA TGCGCCAGCAGGATTACAGGGGGCTCCGGGGAGCTGTTTTTT. Its protein is CASRITGGSGELFF.

The chain uses TRBV27 and TRBJ2-5; 13 bases agree with TRBD2. Germline V gives CDR1 MNHEY, CDR2 SMNVEV (reference sequence). V lost 10 bases, J lost 1 base, and 6 bases stayed unmatched. This CDR3 has 15 amino acids. The CDR3 coding sequence is TGTGCCACGGGACTAGCGGGAAAACCCCAAGAGACCCAGTACTTC. Translating gives CATGLAGKPQETQYF.

V is TRBV5-1 and J is TRBJ1-5; 7 nucleotides match TRBD1. This CDR3 spans 15 amino acids. CDR1 SGHRS and CDR2 YFSETQ come from the germline V gene. Germline trimming cut 0 bases from V and 3 bases from J; bases unmatched to any gene: 3. The CDR3 sequence is CASSLAGGANQPQHF. The DNA for the CDR3 is TGCGCCAGCAGCTTGGCAGGGGGAGCCAATCAGCCCCAGCATTTT.

The chain links TRBV7-6 to TRBJ2-5; 8 bases are a match to TRBD2. The J call could be wrong; TRBJ2-7 is a better fit for the DNA end. The length of the CDR3 is 15 residues. Germline values: CDR1 SGHVS, CDR2 FNYEAQ. The CDR3 bases are TGTGCCAGCACCCGGGGGGGCGCAGGGAGGAACGAGCAGTACTTC. This translates into CASTRGGAGRNEQYF.

In DNA, the CDR3 is TGTGCCAGCAGCGTACAGGGGGCGGGTATCGATGGCTACACCTTC. Translation: CASSVQGAGIDGYTF. The chain is built from TRBV5-6 and TRBJ1-2; 9 bases align to TRBD1. Germline CDR1 reads SGHDT; CDR2 reads YYEEEE. Unmatched junction bases numbered 10, after V lost 4 bases and J lost 6 bases. The CDR3 has 15 amino acids.

Turning to this clone: Other DNA sequences within the sample encode an identical CDR3. The chain combines TRBV9 with TRBJ2-5; 7 nucleotides line up with TRBD1. Germline-derived CDR1 and CDR2 are SGDLS and YYNGEE. CDR3 length: 15 residues. Losses at the gene ends were 4 bases for V and 7 bases for J; bases not matched to a gene: 13. The CDR3 is CASSIEDRSGGTQYF. CDR3 nucleotides: TGTGCCAGCAGCATAGAGGACAGGTCAGGTGGGACCCAGTACTTC.

Remarks on this clone: One junction end disagrees with the germline gene, perhaps due to a read error. The chain employs TRBV7-9 and TRBJ2-3; 7 bases match TRBD2. Germline CDR1 and CDR2: SEHNR and FQNEAQ (reference sequence). There are 16 residues in the CDR3. This CDR3 is CSSSLDPSGGTDTQYF. The CDR3, as DNA: TGTTCCAGCAGCTTAGATCCTAGCGGAGGCACAGATACGCAGTATTTT.

The chain joins TRBV19 to TRBJ1-5, with D possibly matching TRBD1 (6 bases). Trimming removed 8 bases at V and 4 bases at J, with 18 bases between. The CDR3 consists of 15 residues. Per germline, CDR1 LNHDA and CDR2 SQIVND (reference sequence). The CDR3 reads CASRREGTNNQPQHF. Here the CDR3 DNA reads TGTGCCAGTCGGAGGGAGGGGACAAATAATCAGCCCCAGCATTTT.

V gene TRBV5-1 combines with J gene TRBJ1-1, with D perhaps TRBD1 (5 bases). In germline, CDR1 is SGHRS, CDR2 YFSETQ. This CDR3 spans 17 amino acids. Trimming took off 4 bases at V and 0 bases at J, with 19 bases between the two ends. The CDR3 sequence is CASSPTEGQRLNTEAFF. The CDR3 bases are TGCGCCAGCAGCCCGACGGAGGGGCAAAGACTGAACACTGAAGCTTTCTTT.

The chain combines TRBV11-1 with TRBJ1-1; D is unclear. Trimming cost V 2 bases and J 8 bases, with 18 bases left between them. Germline V gene data show CDR1 as SGHAT and CDR2 as FQDESV (reference sequence). The CDR3 extends over 15 amino acids. CDR3 sequence (DNA): TGTGCCAGCAGCTTAACTAAGGGAGGAGAAATCGAAGCTTTCTTT. Its translation is CASSLTKGGEIEAFF.

V and J are TRBV10-3 and TRBJ2-5; 11 bases are shared with TRBD2. The length of the CDR3 is 14 residues. The ends lost 7 bases at V and 6 bases at J; junction bases unmatched: 7. CDR1 is ENHRY and CDR2 is SYGVKD in the germline V gene. CDR3 nucleotide sequence: TGTGCCATCACCGAGGGACTAGCGGAAAAGACCCAGTACTTC. Translating gives CAITEGLAEKTQYF.

This sequence joins TRBV5-4 and TRBJ1-1; 11 bases are shared with TRBD1. V lost 0 bases to trimming and J lost 8 bases; unmatched junction nucleotides: 3. This CDR3 has 14 residues. The germline gives CDR1 SGHNT, CDR2 YYREEE (reference sequence). The CDR3 coding sequence is TGTGCCAGCAGCTTGGGGACAGGGGGCTGCGAAGCTTTCTTT. Translating it yields CASSLGTGGCEAFF.

This chain joins TRBV7-2 and TRBJ2-1, with 8 bases aligning to TRBD2. J was trimmed by 2 bases and V by 1 base; bases with no gene match: 1. CDR1 is SGHTA and CDR2 is FQGNSA in the germline V gene. This CDR3 has 15 amino acids. The CDR3: CASSLDGRAYNEQFF. As DNA, the CDR3 is TGTGCCAGCAGCTTAGACGGGAGGGCCTACAATGAGCAGTTCTTC.

The chain carries TRBV12-5 and TRBJ2-7; tentative D call: TRBD1 (5 bases). This CDR3 region has 16 residues. The germline V and J ends were trimmed by 2 bases and 4 bases, with 18 bases remaining between them. CDR1 is LGHNT, CDR2 FRNRAP, per germline. The CDR3 sequence: CASGLSQGPTLYEQYF. DNA for the CDR3: TGTGCTAGTGGTTTGTCGCAGGGCCCTACTTTATACGAGCAGTACTTC.

Here the CDR3 reads CASSTGGPNEKLFF. In DNA, the CDR3 is TGCGCCAGCTCAACAGGGGGGCCTAATGAAAAACTGTTTTTT. The rearrangement links TRBV5-1 to TRBJ1-4; 8 bases are a match to TRBD1. The length of the CDR3 is 14 residues. The V gene end was trimmed by 7 bases and the J gene end by 3 bases; junction bases not matched to a gene: 5. From germline, CDR1 is SGHRS and CDR2 YFSETQ. Supplemented by reference TRBV5-1 and TRBJ1-4, the full variable domain reads KAGVTQTPRYLIKTRGQQVTLSCSPISGHRSVSWYQQTPGQGLQFLFEYFSETQRNKGNFPGRFSGRQFSNSRSEMNVSTLELGDSALYLCASSTGGPNEKLFFGSGTQLSVL.